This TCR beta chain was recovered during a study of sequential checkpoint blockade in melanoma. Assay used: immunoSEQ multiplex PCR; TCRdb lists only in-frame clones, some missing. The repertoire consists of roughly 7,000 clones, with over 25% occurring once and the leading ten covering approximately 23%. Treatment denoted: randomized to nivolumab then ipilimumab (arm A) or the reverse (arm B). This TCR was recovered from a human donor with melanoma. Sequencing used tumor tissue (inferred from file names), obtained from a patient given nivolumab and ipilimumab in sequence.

The CDR3, as DNA: TGTGCCAGTATTCCACGGGCTAGCTCGGGCGGGGAGCTGTTTTTT. This translates into CASIPRASSGGELFF. This rearrangement joins TRBV19 to TRBJ2-2; a possible D gene is TRBD2 (5 bases). Germline values: CDR1 LNHDA, CDR2 SQIVND (reference sequence). The CDR3 sequence is 15 residues long. With 7 bases removed from V and 7 bases from J, the gap between germline ends came to 19 bases. The full variable domain, rest sourced from reference TRBV19 and TRBJ2-2, is DGGITQSPKYLFRKEGQNVTLSCEQNLNHDAMYWYRQDPGQGLRLIYYSQIVNDFQKGDIAEGYSVSREKKESFPLTVTSAQKNPTAFYLCASIPRASSGGELFFGEGSRLTVL.